What follows is one T cell receptor (beta chain) and its context. Its specificity is unknown. TCR beta VDJ and CDR3 were profiled, and genomic DNA was the template. TCRdb re-called the reads through MiXCR, storing one row per CDR3 protein. The table includes fewer than 200,000 distinct CDR3 sequences, 63% detected once. CDR1 is SNHLY and CDR2 is FYNNEI in the germline V gene. V was cut by 11 bases and J by 8 bases, with 24 bases left in between. The CDR3 contains 15 residues. The source of the sample is a study of CD8+CD57+ T cells in acquired aplastic anemia. Looking at the study overall: Roughly 3.1 ug was the average amount of DNA from sorted CD4+ and CD8+ cells. Some 9.9 million reads were obtained on average for healthy donor CD4+ cells. Overall study results and limits: Patients and controls shared around 30 CD8+ CDR3 sequences. Between patients and controls, CD8+ Simpson's diversity did not vary significantly.

The chain is built from TRBV2 and TRBJ1-4; D is unclear. Material for sequencing was sorted CD4+, CD8+, or CD8+CD57+ T cells (not recorded which) from PBMCs. This TCR was recovered from a human donor in good health. The CDR3 reads CASHALSWTAEKLFF. The CDR3 coding sequence is TGTGCCTCCCACGCGTTGTCGTGGACCGCCGAAAAACTGTTTTTT.